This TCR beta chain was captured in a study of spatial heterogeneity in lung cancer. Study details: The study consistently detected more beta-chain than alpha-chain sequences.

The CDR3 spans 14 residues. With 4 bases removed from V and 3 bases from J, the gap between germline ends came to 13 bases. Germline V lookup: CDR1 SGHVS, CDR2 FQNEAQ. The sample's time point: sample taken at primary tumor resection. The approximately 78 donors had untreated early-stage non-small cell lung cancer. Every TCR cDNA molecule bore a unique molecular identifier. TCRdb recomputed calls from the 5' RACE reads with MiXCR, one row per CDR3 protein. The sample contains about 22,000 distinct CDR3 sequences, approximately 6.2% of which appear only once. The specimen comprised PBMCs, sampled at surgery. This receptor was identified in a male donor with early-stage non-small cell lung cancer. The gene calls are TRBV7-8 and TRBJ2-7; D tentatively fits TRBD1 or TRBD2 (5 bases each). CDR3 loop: CASSSPGRLYEQYF. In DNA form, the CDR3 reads TGTGCCAGCAGCTCCCCGGGACGCCTCTACGAGCAGTACTTC.